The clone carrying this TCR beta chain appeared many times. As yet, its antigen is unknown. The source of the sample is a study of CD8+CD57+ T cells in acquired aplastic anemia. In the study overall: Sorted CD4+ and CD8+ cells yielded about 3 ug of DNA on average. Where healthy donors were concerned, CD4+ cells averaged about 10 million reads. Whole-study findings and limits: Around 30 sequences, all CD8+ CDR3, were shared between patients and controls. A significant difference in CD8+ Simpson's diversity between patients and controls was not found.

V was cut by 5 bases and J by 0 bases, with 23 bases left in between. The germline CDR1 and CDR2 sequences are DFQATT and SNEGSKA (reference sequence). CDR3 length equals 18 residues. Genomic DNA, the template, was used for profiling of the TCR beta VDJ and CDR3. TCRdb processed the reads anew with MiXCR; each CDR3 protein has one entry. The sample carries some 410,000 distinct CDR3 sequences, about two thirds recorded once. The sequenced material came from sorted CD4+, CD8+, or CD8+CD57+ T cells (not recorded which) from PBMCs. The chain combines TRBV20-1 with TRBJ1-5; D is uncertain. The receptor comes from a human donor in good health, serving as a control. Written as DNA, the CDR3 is TGCAGTGCTCTACGCGCCGGGATTTACCCCGGTAGCAATCAGCCCCAGCATTTT. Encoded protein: CSALRAGIYPGSNQPQHF.